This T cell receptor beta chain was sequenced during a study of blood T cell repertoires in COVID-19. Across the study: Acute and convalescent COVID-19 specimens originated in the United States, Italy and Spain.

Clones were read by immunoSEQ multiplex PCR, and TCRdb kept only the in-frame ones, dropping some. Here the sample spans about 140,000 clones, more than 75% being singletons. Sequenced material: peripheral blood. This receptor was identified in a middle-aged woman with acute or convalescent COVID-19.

Here the CDR3 reads CATSRGAGGQYF. CDR3 DNA: TGTGCCACCTCCCGGGGAGCGGGAGGCCAGTACTTC. The rearrangement links TRBV25-1 to TRBJ2-7; 9 bases align to TRBD2. Trimming took 10 bases from V and 10 from J; bases not matched to a gene: 11. From germline, CDR1 is MGHDK and CDR2 SYGVNS. This CDR3 region has 12 residues.